Below are 14 T cell receptor beta chains sequenced from a single sample in a study of CD8 T cells in ankylosing spondylitis. TCRdb independently ran MiXCR on the 5' RACE reads; one entry per CDR3 protein. The sample shows some 150,000 distinct CDR3 sequences, 44% of them seen only once. The sequenced material came from synovial fluid, either unsorted or a sorted T cell fraction (not recorded which). The receptors shown here come from a male donor with ankylosing spondylitis.

This clonotype was found a few times. This CDR3 fails to terminate in the conserved phenylalanine or tryptophan, so it likely reflects a read error. Because the CDR3's place on the DNA is in doubt, the DNA is left out and the CDR3 is given as listed by TCRdb. This chain uses TRBV21-1 with TRBJ1-1. TRBV21-1 is deemed a pseudogene. Counting both end residues, the CDR3 totals 12 amino acids. The CDR3 sequence: CASSIKISRTLV.

This chain links TRBV6-1 with TRBJ1-2, with 8 bases matching TRBD1. The germline gives CDR1 MNHNS, CDR2 SASEGT. The CDR3 has 15 amino acids. The V and J ends lost 6 bases and 1 base, in that order; junction bases with no gene match: 7. The DNA of the CDR3 is TGTGCCAGCAGGGGGGACAGGACCGTTAACTATGGCTACACCTTC. This sequence encodes CASRGDRTVNYGYTF.

The rearrangement uses TRBV5-1 and TRBJ1-2; no firm D call. The CDR3 length is 13 residues. Between the trimmed V and J ends, which lost 5 bases and 4 bases, there was a span of 12 bases. Germline-derived CDR1 and CDR2 are SGHRS and YFSETQ. The CDR3 DNA sequence: TGCGCCAGCAGATGGGTCGGAAGCTATGGCTACACCTTC. This translates into CASRWVGSYGYTF.

The rearrangement uses TRBV20-1 and TRBJ2-7; maybe TRBD2 (5 bases). The CDR3 has 15 residues. Germline CDR1 reads DFQATT; CDR2 reads SNEGSKA (reference sequence). Between the trimmed V and J ends, which lost 6 bases and 0 bases, there was a span of 18 bases. CDR3 sequence reads: CSAVGGRAFSYEQYF. CDR3 DNA: TGCAGTGCAGTAGGCGGGCGGGCATTCTCCTACGAGCAGTACTTC.

In this sample, this clonotype turned up once. The genes are TRBV3-1 and TRBJ2-1, with D tentatively TRBD2 (6 bases). Germline V CDR1 and CDR2: LGHDT, YNNKEL (reference sequence). The CDR3 has 14 residues. V was trimmed by 0 bases and J by 10 bases, leaving 13 bases between them. The CDR3 region has the DNA TGTGCCAGCAGCCAAGAAGGGGCGGGGCCGGAGCAGTTCTTC. Protein: CASSQEGAGPEQFF.

This clonotype has a handful of counts. The genes are TRBV7-9 and TRBJ1-2; the match to TRBD1 covers 7 bases. After removal of 4 bases from V and 2 bases from J, the junction contained 10 bases not matched to a gene. The CDR3 sequence is 16 residues long. CDR1 and CDR2 from the germline V gene are SEHNR and FQNEAQ (reference sequence). In DNA, the CDR3 is TGTGCCAGCAGCTCCCGGACAGGATTCGGGAACTATGGCTACACCTTC. As protein: CASSSRTGFGNYGYTF.

The CDR3 sequence: CASRLTGGNEKLFF. The CDR3 DNA reads as TGTGCCAGCAGATTGACAGGGGGCAATGAAAAACTGTTTTTT. The V call is TRBV12-3 or TRBV12-4, the J call TRBJ1-4, with 10 bases matching TRBD1. This CDR3 is 14 amino acids long. V gave up 6 bases and J gave up 5 bases; unmatched junction bases: 3.

This sequence joins TRBV5-6 and TRBJ1-1; 7 bases agree with TRBD1. After removal of 1 base from V and 6 bases from J, the junction contained 12 bases not matched to a gene. The CDR3 has 16 amino acids. CDR1 and CDR2 (germline): SGHDT, YYEEEE. CDR3 region: CASSLTGEGARAEAFF. The CDR3 nucleotides read TGTGCCAGCAGCTTGACAGGGGAAGGGGCGAGGGCTGAAGCTTTCTTT.

The sample holds a few counts of this clonotype. The V and J genes are TRBV4-2 and TRBJ2-2, with 8 bases fitting TRBD2. V lost 10 bases, J lost 3 bases, and 7 bases stayed unmatched. The CDR3 has 14 residues. Looked up from germline, CDR1 is LGHNA and CDR2 is YNFKEQ. CDR3 residues: CATQGSGDTGELFF. The CDR3 DNA sequence: TGTGCCACCCAGGGTAGCGGGGACACCGGGGAGCTGTTTTTT.

This clonotype was seen ten or more times. The genes are TRBV6-4 and TRBJ2-6; TRBD1 matches at 9 bases. The V gene's germline CDR1 is MRHNA and CDR2 SNTAGT. Germline trimming cut 2 bases from V and 4 bases from J; bases unmatched to any gene: 0. The CDR3 spans 15 residues. The CDR3 DNA sequence: TGTGCCAGCAGTGACGGGACAGGGGGGGCCAACGTCCTGACTTTC. Translated, it gives CASSDGTGGANVLTF.

V usage is TRBV27 and J usage is TRBJ2-5; the match to TRBD2 covers 7 bases. The CDR3 has 18 amino acids. Germline V gene lookup returns CDR1 MNHEY and CDR2 SMNVEV (reference sequence). Trimming cost V 5 bases and J 1 base; bases outside gene matches: 16. CDR3 in amino acids: CASSPQVSGHFSQETQYF. DNA of the CDR3: TGTGCCAGCAGTCCCCAGGTTAGCGGGCATTTCTCCCAAGAGACCCAGTACTTC.

This clonotype appeared a single time. The V and J genes are TRBV5-1 and TRBJ1-1; D ambiguous. Germline V gene data show CDR1 as SGHRS and CDR2 as YFSETQ. This CDR3 contains 13 residues. Trimming cost V 1 base and J 0 bases, with 4 bases left between them. The CDR3 DNA sequence: TGCGCCAGCAGCTTGATCGTGAACACTGAAGCTTTCTTT. This gives the protein CASSLIVNTEAFF.

V is TRBV30 and J is TRBJ2-3; D may be TRBD1 (6 bases). Per germline, CDR1 GTSNPN and CDR2 SVGIG (reference sequence). V was shortened by 0 bases and J by 4 bases, with 8 bases between the two germline ends. The CDR3 totals 13 residues. DNA for the CDR3: TGTGCCTGGAGTGTCGACAGGTCAGATACGCAGTATTTT. This gives the protein CAWSVDRSDTQYF.

There are a few counts of this clonotype. The chain is built from TRBV11-3 and TRBJ2-5, with 11 bases lining up with TRBD1. This CDR3 has 15 residues. Germline V gene sequence: CDR1 SGHNT, CDR2 YENEEA. V was pared by 4 bases and J by 2 bases, with 3 bases of the junction left unmatched. CDR3 sequence (DNA): TGTGCCAGCAGCTCGGACAGGGGGCTTCAAGAGACCCAGTACTTC. It codes for CASSSDRGLQETQYF.